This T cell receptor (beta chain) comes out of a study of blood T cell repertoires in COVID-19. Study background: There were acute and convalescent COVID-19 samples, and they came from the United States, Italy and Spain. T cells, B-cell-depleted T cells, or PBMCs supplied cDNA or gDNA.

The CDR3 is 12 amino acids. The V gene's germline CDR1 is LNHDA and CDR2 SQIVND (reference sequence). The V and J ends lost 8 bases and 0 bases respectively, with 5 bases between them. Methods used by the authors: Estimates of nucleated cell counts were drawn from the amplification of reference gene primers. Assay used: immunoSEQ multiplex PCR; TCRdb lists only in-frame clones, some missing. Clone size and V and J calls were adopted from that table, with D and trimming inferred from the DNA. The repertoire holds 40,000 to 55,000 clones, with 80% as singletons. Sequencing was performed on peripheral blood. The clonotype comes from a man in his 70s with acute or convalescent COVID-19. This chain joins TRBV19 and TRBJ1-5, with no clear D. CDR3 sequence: CASSPSNQPQHF. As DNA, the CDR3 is TGTGCCAGTTCTCCTAGCAATCAGCCCCAGCATTTT.